Reported below is one T cell receptor beta chain. This sample is drawn from a study of blood T cell repertoires in COVID-19. Turning to the study itself: Spain, Italy and the United States supplied samples that represented acute and convalescent COVID-19. Sample material is recorded as cDNA or gDNA derived from T cells, B-cell-depleted T cells, or PBMCs.

The method was immunoSEQ multiplex PCR; TCRdb's version includes in-frame clones alone and lacks a portion of them. The data hold approximately 400,000 clones, with 70% to 90% observed a single time. This CDR3 has 14 residues. Between the trimmed V and J ends, which lost 4 bases and 0 bases, there was a span of 10 bases. Germline V gene sequence: CDR1 SGHDT, CDR2 YYEEEE. The origin of this receptor is a woman aged 45-59 years with COVID-19, enrolled during active disease. The V call is TRBV5-6, the J call TRBJ1-1, with no clear D. The sequencing input was peripheral blood. CDR3 loop: CASSTERVNTEAFF. In DNA form, the CDR3 reads TGTGCCAGCAGCACCGAAAGAGTGAACACTGAAGCTTTCTTT.